What follows are 18 T cell receptor beta chains derived from one specimen sequenced in a study of beta chain features in type 1 diabetes (dated by TCRdb to the late 2010s). Libraries were constructed by the immunoSEQ multiplex PCR assay. The High Capacity cDNA Reverse Transcription Kit was used to reverse transcribe all of the isolated RNA, meaning that expressed TCRB transcripts were what got sequenced. TCRdb limited this immuneACCESS table to in-frame rearrangements with V and J called. A share of clones is missing; checked studies link under half to unresolved V genes, and the rest is unexplained. The sample table lists 620,000 or so clones, roughly a sixth of them with a count of one. The ten biggest clones cover approximately 0.099% of the sample. What was sequenced was naive CD4+ T cells from blood. Interpreted using the paper, the cell subset or site label stands for: true naive CD4+ T cells. These receptor sequences come from a man aged 18 to 35 in good health.

This clone was counted between two and nine times. The rearrangement uses TRBV7-9 and TRBJ2-2, with 8 bases identical to TRBD2. CDR3 length: 15 residues. Unmatched junction bases numbered 2, after V lost 2 bases and J lost 3 bases. Germline V gives CDR1 SEHNR, CDR2 FQNEAQ (reference sequence). This CDR3 reads CASSLIAGYTGELFF. CDR3 in DNA: TGTGCCAGCAGCTTAATAGCGGGGTACACCGGGGAGCTGTTTTTT.

The chain employs TRBV10-3 and TRBJ2-6, with TRBD1 identical over 11 bases. The V segment lost 10 bases and the J segment 0 bases; nucleotides outside the gene matches: 8. This CDR3 has 17 residues. The V gene's germline CDR1 is ENHRY and CDR2 SYGVKD. The CDR3 DNA sequence: TGTGCCAGCAGGGCCGGGACAGGGGGCTCTGGGGCCAACGTCCTGACTTTC. Amino acids: CASRAGTGGSGANVLTF.

The DNA of the CDR3 is TGTGCCAGCTCACCGGTGGCGACAGGGGTTGAAGCTTTCTTT. Its translation: CASSPVATGVEAFF. This chain links TRBV18 with TRBJ1-1; 8 bases match TRBD1. The trim removed 3 bases at V and 7 bases at J, leaving 7 bases unmatched. The CDR3 is 14 amino acids. Per the germline V gene, CDR1 is KGHSH and CDR2 is LQKENI.

The chain links TRBV9 to TRBJ2-1; tentatively, D is TRBD2 (6 bases). The CDR3 sequence is 14 residues long. The V end lost 4 bases, the J end lost 5 bases, and 13 bases lay between the germline ends. In germline, CDR1 is SGDLS, CDR2 YYNGEE. The CDR3 DNA is TGTGCCAGCAGCCCCACGACTAGGGACAATGAGCAGTTCTTC. Translating it yields CASSPTTRDNEQFF.

On this clone itself: The same CDR3 arises from other DNA sequences in this sample as well. Here the CDR3 reads CASSFRNEQFF. CDR3 in DNA: TGTGCCAGCAGTTTTCGCAATGAGCAGTTCTTC. V usage is TRBV28 and J usage is TRBJ2-1, with unresolved D. CDR1 MDHEN and CDR2 SYDVKM come from the germline V gene. Trimming removed 3 bases from V and 6 bases from J, with 3 bases in between. The CDR3 extends over 11 amino acids.

The genes are TRBV11-3 and TRBJ2-1; D not certain. Per germline, CDR1 SGHNT and CDR2 YENEEA. The germline V and J ends were trimmed by 0 bases and 4 bases, with 10 bases remaining between them. CDR3 length: 15 residues. The CDR3 loop reads CASSLDLTKYNEQFF. For the CDR3, the DNA is TGTGCCAGCAGCTTAGATCTAACAAAATACAATGAGCAGTTCTTC.

The chain employs TRBV28 and TRBJ2-7, with TRBD1 matching 9 bases. CDR1 and CDR2 (germline): MDHEN, SYDVKM. CDR3 length: 14 amino acids. Trimming cost V 8 bases and J 3 bases; bases outside gene matches: 8. In DNA form, the CDR3 reads TGTGCCAGCCGCGCGACAGGGGGTAGCTACGAGCAGTACTTC. This gives the protein CASRATGGSYEQYF. Full variable domain (missing parts from reference TRBV28 and TRBJ2-7): DVKVTQSSRYLVKRTGEKVFLECVQDMDHENMFWYRQDPGLGLRLIYFSYDVKMKEKGDIPEGYSVSREKKERFSLILESASTNQTSMYLCASRATGGSYEQYFGPGTRLTVT.

This clone appeared a few times. The CDR3 protein is CASSSGQGVYF. In DNA, the CDR3 is TGTGCCAGCAGCTCCGGACAGGGGGTTTACTTC. The chain couples TRBV28 to TRBJ2-7, with 10 bases aligning to TRBD1. There are 11 residues in the CDR3. The trim removed 6 bases at V and 13 bases at J, leaving 6 bases unmatched. Germline V gives CDR1 MDHEN, CDR2 SYDVKM.

The chain recombines TRBV4-1 with TRBJ1-2; TRBD1 matches 9 bases. This CDR3 is built from 15 residues. The V gene end was trimmed by 5 bases and the J gene end by 5 bases; junction bases not matched to a gene: 9. In germline, CDR1 is MGHRA, CDR2 YSYEKL. The CDR3 reads CASSFSRDRAYGYTF. In DNA form, the CDR3 reads TGCGCCAGCAGCTTCAGCCGGGACAGGGCTTATGGCTACACCTTC.

This clone came up a few times. This same CDR3 is encoded by further DNA sequences in the sample. The V and J genes are TRBV7-2 and TRBJ1-1; the match to TRBD1 covers 7 bases. The CDR3 loop spans 15 amino acids. Germline V gene lookup returns CDR1 SGHTA and CDR2 FQGNSA. J gave up 0 bases and V 1 base, and 2 bases lay outside the gene matches. The CDR3 DNA follows: TGTGCCAGCAGCTTAGAAGGGACAGTGAACACTGAAGCTTTCTTT. Its protein product is CASSLEGTVNTEAFF.

The table lists this clone with a few counts. The chain links TRBV21-1 to TRBJ1-1. TRBV21-1 is reported as a pseudogene. This CDR3 has 13 amino acids. The CDR3 coding sequence is TGTGCCAGCAGCAAAGAGAGTTATCCTGAAGCTTTCTTT. This codes for CASSKESYPEAFF.

This clone has only a few counts. This chain connects TRBV7-9 to TRBJ1-2, with no clear D. Germline V lookup: CDR1 SEHNR, CDR2 FQNEAQ (reference sequence). Trimming took 3 bases from V and 4 from J, leaving 6 bases between them. The CDR3 is 12 amino acids. The CDR3 bases are TGTGCCAGCAGCTTCGAACTCTATGGCTACACCTTC. Encoded protein: CASSFELYGYTF.

This clone was recorded a few times. This chain links TRBV11-3 with TRBJ2-7; D may correspond to TRBD1 or TRBD2 (6 bases each). The germline V and J ends were trimmed by 5 bases and 2 bases, with 13 bases remaining between them. This CDR3 contains 14 residues. The germline V gene has CDR1 SGHNT and CDR2 YENEEA. This CDR3 is CASSLGGPTYEQYF. DNA for the CDR3: TGTGCCAGCAGCCTCGGGGGCCCTACCTACGAGCAGTACTTC. Full variable domain (remainder filled in from reference TRBV11-3 and TRBJ2-7): EAGVVQSPRYKIIEKKQPVAFWCNPISGHNTLYWYLQNLGQGPELLIRYENEEAVDDSQLPKDRFSAERLKGVDSTLKIQPAELGDSAVYLCASSLGGPTYEQYFGPGTRLTVT.

This chain connects TRBV6-5 to TRBJ2-7; D tentatively reads TRBD1 or TRBD2 (5 bases each). The V and J ends lost 5 bases and 3 bases respectively, with 14 bases between them. Per germline, CDR1 MNHEY and CDR2 SVGAGI. This CDR3 comprises 14 residues. The CDR3 is CASSRLGTIYEQYF. CDR3 sequence (DNA): TGTGCCAGCAGTCGCCTCGGGACCATCTACGAGCAGTACTTC.

This clone occurred a few times. The V gene is TRBV14, the J gene TRBJ2-7; TRBD2 is a possible D gene (5 bases). The CDR3 runs 13 residues. The ends were cut back, 4 bases at V and 4 bases at J, with 11 bases in the middle. Germline CDR1 and CDR2: SGHDN and FVKESK. CDR3 amino acids: CASSRFGEYEQYF. CDR3 bases: TGTGCCAGCAGCCGATTCGGGGAGTACGAGCAGTACTTC.

This clone was detected only a few times. The chain joins TRBV14 to TRBJ1-5; no clear D gene. The CDR3 length is 12 residues. Germline V CDR1 and CDR2: SGHDN, FVKESK. With 3 bases removed from V and 9 bases from J, the gap between germline ends came to 9 bases. The CDR3 is CASSQVMGPQHF. CDR3 DNA sequence: TGTGCCAGCAGCCAGGTTATGGGGCCCCAGCATTTT.

This clone was detected a few times. V is TRBV6-6 and J is TRBJ1-6; D is unclear. Trimming removed 4 bases from V and 11 bases from J, with 0 bases in between. This CDR3 comprises 9 residues. Germline-derived CDR1 and CDR2 are MNHNY and SVGAGI (reference sequence). The CDR3 bases are TGTGCCAGCAGTTCACCCCTCCACTTT. This translates into CASSSPLHF.

In its sample, this clone was seen a few times. The chain joins TRBV5-1 to TRBJ2-3; 8 bases are shared with TRBD1. The germline V gene encodes CDR1 SGHRS and CDR2 YFSETQ. The CDR3 runs 15 residues. The trim removed 3 bases at V and 0 bases at J, leaving 3 bases unmatched. The CDR3 coding sequence is TGCGCCAGCAGCTCGGGACAGGCTAGCACAGATACGCAGTATTTT. Its protein is CASSSGQASTDTQYF.